Below are 25 T cell receptor beta chains sequenced from a single sample in a study of cytomegalovirus exposure and HLA in healthy donors. The primer mix had 60 Vbeta and 13 Jbeta primers. Only in-frame clones appear in the TCRdb table, and some are missing; sequencing was by immunoSEQ multiplex PCR. Here the sample table reports about 54,000 clones. Material for sequencing was PBMCs. These receptors originate from a woman aged 40 to 50 in good health and CMV-seronegative.

V is TRBV19 and J is TRBJ2-5, with 7 positions matching TRBD1. The CDR3 covers 16 residues. Germline V gene lookup returns CDR1 LNHDA and CDR2 SQIVND (reference sequence). Trimming at V came to 3 bases and at J to 1 base, leaving 8 bases not matched to a gene. The CDR3 is CASSMTGQPGQETQYF. CDR3 sequence (DNA): TGTGCCAGTAGTATGACGGGACAGCCGGGCCAAGAGACCCAGTACTTC.

This rearrangement joins TRBV29-1 to TRBJ2-7, with 8 bases identical to TRBD1. This CDR3 has 12 residues. Per germline, CDR1 SQVTM and CDR2 ANQGSEA. The V gene end was trimmed by 1 base and the J gene end by 5 bases; junction bases not matched to a gene: 1. This chain's CDR3 is CSVEGTGNEQYF. The CDR3 DNA reads TGCAGCGTTGAAGGGACAGGGAACGAGCAGTACTTC.

V and J are TRBV10-1 and TRBJ1-1; TRBD1 might be the D (6 bases). The CDR3 contains 16 residues. Trimming stripped 6 bases from V and 10 bases from J, with 27 bases between. Germline CDR1 WNHNN, CDR2 SYGVQD (reference sequence). The CDR3 here is CASSPPGRGSSIVAFF. CDR3 sequence (DNA): TGCGCCAGCAGCCCCCCTGGAAGGGGGAGCTCCATTGTAGCTTTCTTT.

The chain has TRBV28 and TRBJ2-5, with 13 bases lining up with TRBD2. V was pared by 6 bases and J by 2 bases, with 3 bases of the junction left unmatched. Per germline, CDR1 MDHEN and CDR2 SYDVKM. The CDR3 covers 15 residues. The chain's CDR3 is CASSSLAGGQETQYF. Written as DNA, the CDR3 is TGTGCCAGCAGCTCACTAGCGGGGGGGCAAGAGACCCAGTACTTC. Full variable domain (outside the CDR3, taken from reference TRBV28 and TRBJ2-5): DVKVTQSSRYLVKRTGEKVFLECVQDMDHENMFWYRQDPGLGLRLIYFSYDVKMKEKGDIPEGYSVSREKKERFSLILESASTNQTSMYLCASSSLAGGQETQYFGPGTRLLVL.

The gene calls are TRBV9 and TRBJ2-2; 7 bases fit TRBD2. From germline, CDR1 is SGDLS and CDR2 YYNGEE. The CDR3 has 17 amino acids. V trimming: 3 bases; J trimming: 3 bases; junction bases outside the gene matches: 11. The CDR3 reads CASSARGGQRDTGELFF. The CDR3 DNA reads as TGTGCCAGCAGCGCTAGGGGAGGGCAACGGGACACCGGGGAGCTGTTTTTT.

The chain carries TRBV18 and TRBJ1-5, with unresolved D. Germline V lookup: CDR1 KGHSH, CDR2 LQKENI. V was pared by 1 base and J by 5 bases, with 12 bases between. The CDR3 sequence is 15 residues long. The CDR3 protein is CASSPLGGNDQPQHF. CDR3 nucleotide sequence: TGTGCCAGCTCACCACTAGGCGGAAACGATCAGCCCCAGCATTTT.

This rearrangement joins TRBV5-8 to TRBJ2-6, with 10 bases fitting TRBD1. With 2 bases clipped from V and 1 base from J, the junction kept 6 bases outside the gene matches. This CDR3 region has 18 residues. Germline values: CDR1 SGHTS, CDR2 YDEGEE. CDR3 bases: TGTGCCAGCAGCTTTCGGTGGACAGGGGGGTCTGGGGCCAACGTCCTGACTTTC. It specifies CASSFRWTGGSGANVLTF.

The chain has TRBV29-1 and TRBJ2-5, with TRBD1 matching 9 bases. This CDR3 comprises 13 residues. The V gene end was trimmed by 7 bases and the J gene end by 2 bases; junction bases not matched to a gene: 5. The germline V gene encodes CDR1 SQVTM and CDR2 ANQGSEA. CDR3 amino acids: CSATTGGQETQYF. CDR3 nucleotide sequence: TGCAGCGCCACGACAGGGGGTCAAGAGACCCAGTACTTC. Using reference TRBV29-1 and TRBJ2-5 for the parts outside the CDR3, the full variable domain is SAVISQKPSRDICQRGTSLTIQCQVDSQVTMMFWYRQQPGQSLTLIATANQGSEATYESGFVIDKFPISRPNLTFSTLTVSNMSPEDSSIYLCSATTGGQETQYFGPGTRLLVL.

This rearrangement joins TRBV29-1 to TRBJ1-3; D remains unclear. V lost 3 bases and J 4 bases, leaving 10 bases between the germline ends. Germline-derived CDR1 and CDR2 are SQVTM and ANQGSEA. CDR3 length: 13 amino acids. CDR3 sequence: CSVEPMSGNTIYF. The DNA for the CDR3 is TGCAGCGTTGAGCCTATGTCCGGAAACACCATATATTTT.

The chain recombines TRBV30 with TRBJ1-1, with TRBD1 matching over 7 bases. After removal of 5 bases from V and 1 base from J, the junction contained 4 bases not matched to a gene. The CDR3 consists of 13 residues. Germline values: CDR1 GTSNPN, CDR2 SVGIG (reference sequence). The CDR3 sequence is CAWGGQPNTEAFF. In DNA form, the CDR3 reads TGTGCCTGGGGGGGACAGCCGAACACTGAAGCTTTCTTT.

The chain combines TRBV5-1 with TRBJ2-3, with 8 bases aligning to TRBD2. In germline, CDR1 is SGHRS, CDR2 YFSETQ. The CDR3 extends over 14 amino acids. V gave up 5 bases and J gave up 2 bases; unmatched junction bases: 4. Here the CDR3 DNA reads TGCGCCAGCAGGTCGGGAGGGGTCACAGATACGCAGTATTTT. Protein product: CASRSGGVTDTQYF. The variable domain in full, with the rest retrieved from reference TRBV5-1 and TRBJ2-3, is KAGVTQTPRYLIKTRGQQVTLSCSPISGHRSVSWYQQTPGQGLQFLFEYFSETQRNKGNFPGRFSGRQFSNSRSEMNVSTLELGDSALYLCASRSGGVTDTQYFGPGTRLTVL.

J is TRBJ2-2 and V is TRBV7-2, with D perhaps TRBD2 (5 bases). Deletions cut 2 bases from V and 7 bases from J, with 14 bases between. Germline V gene sequence: CDR1 SGHTA, CDR2 FQGNSA. The CDR3 runs to 15 residues. This CDR3 reads CASSLQASWRGELFF. The CDR3 DNA is TGTGCCAGCAGCTTACAGGCTAGCTGGCGCGGGGAGCTGTTTTTT. The full variable domain, rest sourced from reference TRBV7-2 and TRBJ2-2, is GAGVSQSPSNKVTEKGKDVELRCDPISGHTALYWYRQSLGQGLEFLIYFQGNSAPDKSGLPSDRFSAERTGGSVSTLTIQRTQQEDSAVYLCASSLQASWRGELFFGEGSRLTVL.

This sequence joins TRBV6-6 and TRBJ1-3; possibly TRBD1 for D (6 bases). The CDR3 is 14 residues long. Trimming pared 7 bases from V and 0 bases from J, leaving 10 bases between. Germline V gene sequence: CDR1 MNHNY, CDR2 SVGAGI (reference sequence). The CDR3 DNA follows: TGTGCCAGCAATGGGGACACCTCTGGAAACACCATATATTTT. Encoded protein: CASNGDTSGNTIYF.

The V and J genes are TRBV4-2 and TRBJ2-5; 7 nucleotides line up with TRBD2. The DNA end is more similar to TRBJ2-7, so the J call may be wrong. CDR1 is LGHNA and CDR2 is YNFKEQ in the germline V gene. The CDR3 spans 16 residues. DNA for the CDR3: TGTGCCAGCAGCCAAGATGGCAGCGGGGCCGTTTACGAGCAGTACTTC. The encoded protein is CASSQDGSGAVYEQYF.

This chain uses TRBV7-8 with TRBJ2-1; 9 bases agree with TRBD2. CDR3 size: 17 residues. Germline CDR1 and CDR2: SGHVS and FQNEAQ. The V segment lost 0 bases and the J segment 6 bases; nucleotides outside the gene matches: 9. The CDR3, as DNA: TGTGCCAGCAGCTTAGCCCTTGCCGGGACTAGCCCCAATGAGCAGTTCTTC. It translates to CASSLALAGTSPNEQFF.

The V and J genes are TRBV28 and TRBJ1-2; D is undetermined. The germline V gene encodes CDR1 MDHEN and CDR2 SYDVKM. V was pared by 1 base and J by 4 bases, with 7 bases between. The length of the CDR3 is 13 residues. The CDR3 coding sequence is TGTGCCAGCAGTTTATTGTCCGGCTATGGCTACACCTTC. Protein: CASSLLSGYGYTF.

J is TRBJ1-5 and V is TRBV7-6; D is uncertain. Germline values: CDR1 SGHVS, CDR2 FNYEAQ. Trimming cost V 5 bases and J 0 bases, with 8 bases left between them. The length of the CDR3 is 14 residues. As DNA, the CDR3 is TGTGCCAGCAGCCCCACAAGTAGCAATCAGCCCCAGCATTTT. As protein: CASSPTSSNQPQHF.

V is TRBV5-1 and J is TRBJ1-2, with TRBD1 identical over 10 bases. The germline V gene encodes CDR1 SGHRS and CDR2 YFSETQ. There are 14 residues in the CDR3. V lost 4 bases to trimming and J lost 8 bases; unmatched junction nucleotides: 8. The CDR3 nucleotides read TGCGCCAGCAGCCTTCGGACAGGGGGGGTGGGCTACACCTTC. Its translation is CASSLRTGGVGYTF. The full variable domain, rest sourced from reference TRBV5-1 and TRBJ1-2, is KAGVTQTPRYLIKTRGQQVTLSCSPISGHRSVSWYQQTPGQGLQFLFEYFSETQRNKGNFPGRFSGRQFSNSRSEMNVSTLELGDSALYLCASSLRTGGVGYTFGSGTRLTVV.

Its frequency marks this clone as medium-sized. The rearrangement links TRBV5-8 to TRBJ1-3, with 8 bases aligning to TRBD1. Per germline, CDR1 SGHTS and CDR2 YDEGEE. Trimming removed 5 bases from V and 4 bases from J; junction bases left unmatched: 11. This CDR3 spans 16 amino acids. In DNA form, the CDR3 reads TGTGCCAGCAGTTCAAGATTGACAGGGGTCGGAAACACCATATATTTT. It specifies CASSSRLTGVGNTIYF.

V and J are TRBV5-1 and TRBJ2-7; possibly TRBD1 for D (6 bases). V shed 3 bases and J shed 6 bases, with 16 bases lying between them. The germline gives CDR1 SGHRS, CDR2 YFSETQ. The CDR3 loop spans 14 amino acids. Here the CDR3 DNA reads TGCGCCAGCAGCTGGCAGAAGGGGGACGGCGAGCAGTACTTC. As protein: CASSWQKGDGEQYF. Together with reference TRBV5-1 and TRBJ2-7, the CDR3 gives the full variable domain: KAGVTQTPRYLIKTRGQQVTLSCSPISGHRSVSWYQQTPGQGLQFLFEYFSETQRNKGNFPGRFSGRQFSNSRSEMNVSTLELGDSALYLCASSWQKGDGEQYFGPGTRLTVT.

J is TRBJ2-2 and V is TRBV19; 8 nucleotides agree with TRBD2. Trimming cost V 4 bases and J 5 bases; bases outside gene matches: 9. There are 16 residues in the CDR3. The germline CDR1 and CDR2 sequences are LNHDA and SQIVND (reference sequence). As DNA, the CDR3 is TGTGCCAGTAGTAGGGTAGCGGGGTCAAGTACCGGGGAGCTGTTTTTT. This translates into CASSRVAGSSTGELFF.

This chain joins TRBV18 and TRBJ1-3, with D unclear. Germline V lookup: CDR1 KGHSH, CDR2 LQKENI. V was trimmed by 2 bases and J by 1 base, leaving 18 bases between them. The CDR3 consists of 18 residues. The CDR3 reads CASSPFNEGTGSGNTIYF. CDR3 coding DNA: TGTGCCAGCTCACCATTTAACGAGGGAACCGGGTCTGGAAACACCATATATTTT.

The chain joins TRBV2 to TRBJ1-2, with D hard to call. Deletions cut 6 bases from V and 5 bases from J, with 16 bases between. This CDR3 contains 14 residues. In germline, CDR1 is SNHLY, CDR2 FYNNEI. The CDR3 sequence is CASRAEPVDYGYTF. CDR3 DNA: TGTGCCAGCAGGGCGGAGCCGGTGGATTATGGCTACACCTTC.

The chain couples TRBV18 to TRBJ1-3, with D tentatively TRBD1 (5 bases). V gave up 3 bases and J gave up 2 bases, with 20 bases separating them. Germline values: CDR1 KGHSH, CDR2 LQKENI. This CDR3 has 18 amino acids. The CDR3, as DNA: TGTGCCAGCTCACCCCTCTTGACAACAGGCGAACCTGGAAACACCATATATTTT. Translated: CASSPLLTTGEPGNTIYF.

The V gene is TRBV6-5, the J gene TRBJ1-2, with TRBD1 identical over 7 bases. V trimming: 6 bases; J trimming: 4 bases; junction bases outside the gene matches: 2. The CDR3 extends over 12 amino acids. Germline CDR1 MNHEY, CDR2 SVGAGI. This chain's CDR3 is CASRDRFYGYTF. CDR3 nucleotide sequence: TGTGCCAGCAGGGACAGGTTCTATGGCTACACCTTC.